The present T cell receptor (beta chain) was sequenced within a study of blood T cells in healthy people across ages. Overall study findings and caveats: Strongly correlated with naive T cell percentage was TCR beta diversity. The study regarded diversity estimates from one million T cells as underestimates.

Using a J-beta primer mix together with a sample-barcoded 5' primer, a second PCR was run for roughly 6 to 12 cycles. Tagging of each cDNA molecule was performed by a template-switch adaptor with 12 random nucleotides. TCRdb used MiXCR to reprocess the 5' RACE reads, holding one entry per CDR3 protein. The sample gives some 1.4 million distinct CDR3 sequences, roughly 40% of which show up once; around 8% is in the top ten. This clonotype has only a few counts. As yet, its antigen is unknown. Trimming shortened V by 1 base and J by 7 bases, and 10 bases separated the two germline ends. The CDR3 extends over 13 amino acids. Germline V lookup: CDR1 SGHTA, CDR2 FQGNSA. Caucasian, healthy and from Russia, the donors were aged between 6 and 90.

This clonotype was obtained from a woman aged 18-30 years in good health. The rearrangement links TRBV7-2 to TRBJ2-5; D is possibly TRBD2 (5 bases). Sequencing input: blood. This CDR3 is CASSLDPAGTQYF. CDR3 bases: TGTGCCAGCAGCTTAGATCCGGCGGGGACCCAGTACTTC.